Listed below are T cell receptor beta chains from one sample, sequenced in a study of blood T cell repertoires in COVID-19. Profiled with immunoSEQ multiplex PCR; TCRdb holds only in-frame clones, not every one. The sample has over 200,000 clones, 85% to 90% seen once. Sequencing used peripheral blood. The receptors stem from a man aged 30 to 39 with COVID-19, enrolled during active disease. The CDR3 runs from the conserved cysteine through the conserved F or W. A D gene is named only where the DNA matches it firmly. Clone size, where shown, is once, few, many, or a class for clones that have expanded.

J: TRBJ1-6; D: .; size: .; V: TRBV4-3; DNA: TGCGCCAGCAGCCAAGAGCAGGGCGGGGGGTATTCACCCCTCCACTTT; CDR3: CASSQEQGGGYSPLHF
J: TRBJ2-1; D: TRBD2; size: .; V: TRBV28; DNA: TGTGCCAGCAGTTCCGCCCGACTAGCGGGAGGCGGAGGTCGATTGAATGAGCAGTTCTTC; CDR3: CASSSARLAGGGGRLNEQFF
J: TRBJ1-6; D: TRBD1; size: .; V: TRBV6-5; DNA: TGTGCCAGCAGTTATGATGCAGGGGGTATTTATTCACCCCTCCACTTT; CDR3: CASSYDAGGIYSPLHF
J: TRBJ1-1; D: .; size: .; V: TRBV20-1; DNA: TGCAGTGCTAGTTCTGGCTGGGGCGGGGGCACTGAAGCTTTCTTT; CDR3: CSASSGWGGGTEAFF
J: TRBJ2-7; D: .; size: .; V: TRBV15; DNA: TGTGCCACCAGCAGAGGCGGTCAGGGAGGCGAGCAGTACTTC; CDR3: CATSRGGQGGEQYF
J: TRBJ2-7; D: .; size: .; V: TRBV6-2/TRBV6-3; DNA: TGTGCCAGCAGTTACCTCGGCCAGGCAGTCTCCTACGAGCAGTACTTC; CDR3: CASSYLGQAVSYEQYF
J: TRBJ2-2; D: TRBD2; size: .; V: TRBV5-1; DNA: TGCGCCAGCAGCTTGTTTAAGAGCGGGGGAACCGGGGAGCTGTTTTTT; CDR3: CASSLFKSGGTGELFF
J: TRBJ1-2; D: TRBD1; size: .; V: TRBV3-1/TRBV3-2; DNA: TGTGCCAGCAGCATCCGGGACAGGATATATGGCTACACCTTC; CDR3: CASSIRDRIYGYTF
J: TRBJ1-6; D: .; size: .; V: TRBV10-1; DNA: TGCGCCATCGACCCGCGACGGAGGAGCTCCTATAATTCACCCCTCCACTTT; CDR3: CAIDPRRRSSYNSPLHF
J: TRBJ1-2; D: .; size: .; V: TRBV13; DNA: TGTGCCAGCAGTAGAGGGGGGGGTACCGGGAACTATGGCTACACCTTC; CDR3: CASSRGGGTGNYGYTF
J: TRBJ2-2; D: .; size: .; V: TRBV15; DNA: TGTGCCACCAGCCGTACGGACACCGGGGAGCTGTTTTTT; CDR3: CATSRTDTGELFF
J: TRBJ1-5; D: .; size: .; V: TRBV18; DNA: TGTGCCAGCTCACCACCGTCCACAGGTAGCAATCAGCCCCAGCATTTT; CDR3: CASSPPSTGSNQPQHF
J: TRBJ2-1; D: .; size: .; V: TRBV9; DNA: TGTGCCAGCAGCGTAGCGGGTCCGCCCTACAATGAGCAGTTCTTC; CDR3: CASSVAGPPYNEQFF
J: TRBJ1-6; D: .; size: .; V: TRBV27; DNA: TGTGCCAGCAGCTCCGGACAGAGCTCCTATAATTCACCCCTCCACTTT; CDR3: CASSSGQSSYNSPLHF
J: TRBJ1-1; D: TRBD1; size: .; V: TRBV7-9; DNA: TGTGCCAGCAGCGAGGACAGGGGAAAATATACTGAAGCTTTCTTT; CDR3: CASSEDRGKYTEAFF
J: TRBJ1-1; D: TRBD1; size: .; V: TRBV5-1; DNA: TGCGCCAGCAGCTTGACCGGGACAGCCATGAACACTGAAGCTTTCTTT; CDR3: CASSLTGTAMNTEAFF
J: TRBJ1-1; D: .; size: .; V: TRBV19; DNA: TGTGCCAGTAGTATCTGGACACCGAACACTGAAGCTTTCTTT; CDR3: CASSIWTPNTEAFF
J: TRBJ1-4; D: .; size: .; V: TRBV21-1; DNA: TGTGCCAGCAGCAAGGTTCGGGGGGACCTTGAAAAACTGTTTTTT; CDR3: CASSKVRGDLEKLFF
J: TRBJ1-2; D: .; size: .; V: TRBV6-6; DNA: TGTGCCAGCAGCCACCAGGGGTTCTCAAACTATGGCTACACCTTC; CDR3: CASSHQGFSNYGYTF
J: TRBJ1-1; D: .; size: .; V: TRBV7-9; DNA: TGTGCCAGCAGCAGAAGGGGGACTGAAGCTTTCTTT; CDR3: CASSRRGTEAFF
J: TRBJ2-3; D: .; size: once; V: TRBV19; DNA: TGTGCCAGTAGTATGGGGCAGCGCACAGATACGCAGTATTTT; CDR3: CASSMGQRTDTQYF
J: TRBJ1-1; D: .; size: .; V: TRBV7-9; DNA: TGTGCCAGCAGCTTGGGACTGCCGAACACTGAAGCTTTCTTT; CDR3: CASSLGLPNTEAFF
J: TRBJ1-2; D: .; size: .; V: TRBV29-1; DNA: TGCAGCGTTGACGGTGAAGCTAACTATGGCTACACCTTC; CDR3: CSVDGEANYGYTF
J: TRBJ2-1; D: .; size: .; V: TRBV3-1/TRBV3-2; DNA: TGTGCCAGCAGCCAAGTTAGCGCCCCCTACAATGAGCAGTTCTTC; CDR3: CASSQVSAPYNEQFF
J: TRBJ2-1; D: .; size: .; V: TRBV5-1; DNA: TGCGCCAAGACAGACAGCTCCTACAATGAGCAGTTCTTC; CDR3: CAKTDSSYNEQFF
J: TRBJ1-3; D: .; size: .; V: TRBV5-1; DNA: TGCGCCAGCAGTCGGGAGGGCAACTTTCGCTCTGGAAACACCATATATTTT; CDR3: CASSREGNFRSGNTIYF
J: TRBJ2-7; D: .; size: .; V: TRBV19; DNA: TGTGCCAGTAGTGCCGACAGAACCTACGAGCAGTACTTC; CDR3: CASSADRTYEQYF
J: TRBJ2-3; D: .; size: few; V: TRBV5-4; DNA: TGTGCCAGTAGAGGCCCTAGCACAGATACGCAGTATTTT; CDR3: CASRGPSTDTQYF
J: TRBJ2-1; D: .; size: .; V: TRBV3-1/TRBV3-2; DNA: TGTGCCAGCAGCCAAGATCGAAGGGCCCGGGGTGAGCAGTTCTTC; CDR3: CASSQDRRARGEQFF
J: TRBJ1-1; D: .; size: .; V: TRBV7-9; DNA: TGTGCCAGCAGCTTTGGAGTGGCGGGTGATGAAGCTTTCTTT; CDR3: CASSFGVAGDEAFF
J: TRBJ1-2; D: TRBD1; size: once; V: TRBV6-5; DNA: TGTGCCAGCAGTTACCTTGGGCAGGGGGATGGCTACACCTTC; CDR3: CASSYLGQGDGYTF
J: TRBJ1-5; D: .; size: .; V: TRBV19; DNA: TGTGCCAGTAGTCCTCGGGAAAATCAGCCCCAGCATTTT; CDR3: CASSPRENQPQHF
J: TRBJ2-1; D: .; size: .; V: TRBV5-1; DNA: TGCGCCAGCAGCCCGGCCAGGTTTTGGGATGAGCAGTTCTTC; CDR3: CASSPARFWDEQFF
J: TRBJ1-2; D: .; size: .; V: TRBV7-2; DNA: TGTGCCAGCAGCTTAGATGGCAGCGCGAACTATGGCTACACCTTC; CDR3: CASSLDGSANYGYTF
J: TRBJ1-2; D: .; size: .; V: TRBV6-5; DNA: TGTGCCAGCAGTTACTTCCCCGTGTCGGATGGCTACACCTTC; CDR3: CASSYFPVSDGYTF
J: TRBJ2-3; D: TRBD1; size: once; V: TRBV6-2/TRBV6-3; DNA: TGTGCCAGCAGTTCCGGGACAGGGGGAAGGGATACGCAGTATTTT; CDR3: CASSSGTGGRDTQYF
J: TRBJ1-1; D: TRBD1; size: .; V: TRBV12-5; DNA: TGTGCTAGTGGTTTGGTACTTAGGCAGGGGGCTTTCGAAGCTTTCTTT; CDR3: CASGLVLRQGAFEAFF
J: TRBJ2-1; D: TRBD2; size: .; V: TRBV4-2; DNA: TGTGCCAGCACCCAAGTTAGCGGGATGTACAATGAGCAGTTCTTC; CDR3: CASTQVSGMYNEQFF
J: TRBJ2-2; D: .; size: .; V: TRBV7-9; DNA: TGTGCCAGCAGCTTTTATAGCGGCGGGGAGCTGTTTTTT; CDR3: CASSFYSGGELFF
J: TRBJ2-2; D: .; size: .; V: TRBV7-3; DNA: TGTGCCAGCAGCAAGGACAGACCCACCGGGGAGCTGTTTTTT; CDR3: CASSKDRPTGELFF
J: TRBJ1-2; D: .; size: .; V: TRBV9; DNA: TGTGCCAGCAGCCCCTCGACAGAGCTCTCCTATGGCTACACCTTC; CDR3: CASSPSTELSYGYTF
J: TRBJ2-7; D: TRBD2; size: .; V: TRBV7-2; DNA: TGTGCCAGCAGCTTCGGACTAGCCTACGAGCAGTACTTC; CDR3: CASSFGLAYEQYF
J: TRBJ1-1; D: .; size: once; V: TRBV7-3; DNA: TGTGCCAGCAGCTTGGGACTTGGGGGAACTGAAGCTTTCTTT; CDR3: CASSLGLGGTEAFF
J: TRBJ2-1; D: TRBD1; size: .; V: TRBV7-9; DNA: TGTGCCAGCGCCTGGGACAGGGACAATGAGCAGTTCTTC; CDR3: CASAWDRDNEQFF
J: TRBJ1-1; D: .; size: .; V: TRBV5-1; DNA: TGCGCCAGCAGCTTGGTCCCAGGGGCGAACACTGAAGCTTTCTTT; CDR3: CASSLVPGANTEAFF
J: TRBJ1-2; D: .; size: .; V: TRBV19; DNA: TGTGCCAGTAGTCTTTGGAGCCGCTGGGGCTACACCTTC; CDR3: CASSLWSRWGYTF